This T cell receptor (beta chain) was recorded in a study of T cell responses to AZD1222 COVID-19 vaccine. Regarding this clone: Antigen unknown.

Overall study findings and caveats: Following two doses of AZD1222, Spike-specific TCR breadth and depth rose. CD4 TCRs linked to vaccination spanned spike, dominating at 160-218 and 743-854. The study sampled repertoires only after the peak T cell response. Seropositive AZD1222 recipients at baseline numbered only five to seven.

CDR1 and CDR2 from the germline V gene are GTSNPN and SVGIG (reference sequence). The CDR3 is 13 residues long. Trimming cost V 3 bases and J 3 bases; bases outside gene matches: 3. TCRdb keeps only in-frame clones here, not all; method: immunoSEQ multiplex PCR. The sample has 120,000 or so clones, 86% seen once; the top ten hold over 2.5%. The source is an adult who received the AZD1222 COVID-19 vaccine. The J gene is TRBJ2-7, the V gene TRBV30; 9 bases align to TRBD1. The material was peripheral blood, obtained 28 days after the second AZD1222 dose. CDR3 loop: CAWSLDRGYEQYF. In DNA form, the CDR3 reads TGTGCCTGGAGCTTGGACAGGGGCTACGAGCAGTACTTC.